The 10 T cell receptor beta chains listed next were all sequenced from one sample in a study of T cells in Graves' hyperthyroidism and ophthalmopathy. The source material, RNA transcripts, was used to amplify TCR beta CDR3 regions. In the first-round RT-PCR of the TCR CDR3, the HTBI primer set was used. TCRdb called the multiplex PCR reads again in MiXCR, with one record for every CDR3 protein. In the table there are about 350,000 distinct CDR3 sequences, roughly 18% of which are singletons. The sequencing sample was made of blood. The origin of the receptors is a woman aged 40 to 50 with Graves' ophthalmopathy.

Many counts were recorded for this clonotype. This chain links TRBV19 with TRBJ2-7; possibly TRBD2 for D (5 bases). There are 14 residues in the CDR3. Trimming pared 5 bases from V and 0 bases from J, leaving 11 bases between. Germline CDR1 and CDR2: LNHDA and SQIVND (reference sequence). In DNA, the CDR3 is TGTGCCAGTAGTCGAGTTGGAGGCTCCTACGAGCAGTACTTC. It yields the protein CASSRVGGSYEQYF.

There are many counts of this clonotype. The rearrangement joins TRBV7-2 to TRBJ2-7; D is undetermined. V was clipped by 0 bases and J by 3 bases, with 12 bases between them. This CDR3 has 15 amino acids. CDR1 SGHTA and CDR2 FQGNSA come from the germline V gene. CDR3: CASSLAPSLSYEQYF. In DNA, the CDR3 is TGTGCCAGCAGCTTAGCTCCCAGCCTTAGCTACGAGCAGTACTTC.

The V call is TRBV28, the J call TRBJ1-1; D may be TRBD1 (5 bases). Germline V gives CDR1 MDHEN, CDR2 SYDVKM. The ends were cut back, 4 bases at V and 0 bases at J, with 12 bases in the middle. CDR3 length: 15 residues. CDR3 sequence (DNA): TGTGCCAGCAGTTCCCCGACAGATATGAACACTGAAGCTTTCTTT. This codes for CASSSPTDMNTEAFF.

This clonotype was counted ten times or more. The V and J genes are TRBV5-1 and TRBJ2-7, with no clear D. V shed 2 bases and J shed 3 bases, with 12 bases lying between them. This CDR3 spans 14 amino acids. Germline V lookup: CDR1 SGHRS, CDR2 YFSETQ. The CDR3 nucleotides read TGCGCCAGCAGCTTTTCTAGGCCTCTCTACGAGCAGTACTTC. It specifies CASSFSRPLYEQYF. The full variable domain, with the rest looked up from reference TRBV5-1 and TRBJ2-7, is KAGVTQTPRYLIKTRGQQVTLSCSPISGHRSVSWYQQTPGQGLQFLFEYFSETQRNKGNFPGRFSGRQFSNSRSEMNVSTLELGDSALYLCASSFSRPLYEQYFGPGTRLTVT.

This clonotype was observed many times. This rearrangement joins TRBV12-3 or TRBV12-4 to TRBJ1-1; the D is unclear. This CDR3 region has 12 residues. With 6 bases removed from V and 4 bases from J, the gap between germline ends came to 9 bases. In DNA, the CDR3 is TGTGCCAGCAGGAAGTGGAGCACTGAAGCTTTCTTT. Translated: CASRKWSTEAFF.

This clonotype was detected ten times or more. CDR3 region: CASSITQRETQYF. As DNA, the CDR3 is TGTGCCAGTAGTATAACCCAGAGAGAGACCCAGTACTTC. V is TRBV19 and J is TRBJ2-5, with D hard to call. This CDR3 has 13 residues. CDR1 and CDR2 from the germline V gene are LNHDA and SQIVND (reference sequence). The V gene lost 2 bases and the J gene lost 4 bases, with 8 bases spanning the gap.

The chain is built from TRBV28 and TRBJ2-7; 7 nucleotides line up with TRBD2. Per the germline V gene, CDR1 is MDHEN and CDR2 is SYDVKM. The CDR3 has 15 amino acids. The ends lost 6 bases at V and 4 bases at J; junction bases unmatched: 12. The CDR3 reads CASRRGGGESYEQYF. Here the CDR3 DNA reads TGTGCCAGCAGGAGGGGTGGGGGGGAATCTTACGAGCAGTACTTC.

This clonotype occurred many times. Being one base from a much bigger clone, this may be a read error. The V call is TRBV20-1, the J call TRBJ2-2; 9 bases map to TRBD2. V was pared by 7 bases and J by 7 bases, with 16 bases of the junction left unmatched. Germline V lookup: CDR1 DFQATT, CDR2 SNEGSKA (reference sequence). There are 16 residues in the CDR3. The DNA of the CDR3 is TGCAGTGTCCAGACTGGCGGGAGGGCCAGAGGCGGGGAGCTGTTTTTT. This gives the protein CSVQTGGRARGGELFF.

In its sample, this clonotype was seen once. The CDR3 here is CASSPRDQPQHF. In nucleotides, the CDR3 is TGTGCCAGCAGCCCGCGCGATCAGCCCCAGCATTTT. The chain uses TRBV7-2 and TRBJ1-5; D ambiguous. CDR3 length: 12 residues. Germline V gives CDR1 SGHTA, CDR2 FQGNSA. Trimming removed 5 bases at V and 5 bases at J, with 7 bases between.

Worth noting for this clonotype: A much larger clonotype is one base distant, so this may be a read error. The CDR3: CAWSKYTEAFF. In nucleotides, the CDR3 is TGTGCCTGGAGTAAGTACACTGAAGCTTTCTTT. The rearrangement links TRBV30 to TRBJ1-1; no clear D gene. The V end was cut by 2 bases, the J end by 3 bases, with 4 bases between. CDR1 GTSNPN and CDR2 SVGIG come from the germline V gene (reference sequence). CDR3 size: 11 residues.